The present T cell receptor (beta chain) was sequenced within a study of spatial heterogeneity in lung cancer. Study summary: Fewer alpha-chain than beta-chain sequences were consistently detected. Points from the study as a whole: Blood carried ubiquitous expanded tumor TCRs more at resection than follow-up.

Time point given: sample taken at primary tumor resection. The sequenced material consisted of unsorted whole RNA from tumor, nontumor lung or frozen PBMC. The donors, 60 to 80 patients with untreated early-stage non-small cell lung cancer, provided the samples. V shed 2 bases, J shed 0 bases, and the junction held 9 bases outside the gene matches. CDR3 length: 18 residues. Germline V CDR1 and CDR2: SGHTA, FQGNSA. TCRdb reanalysed the 5' RACE reads using MiXCR and keeps one entry per CDR3 protein. This sample has about 44,000 distinct CDR3 sequences, with roughly 13% found just once. There are a few counts of this clonotype. Its antigen is still unknown.

The chain links TRBV7-2 to TRBJ1-1; 10 bases map to TRBD1. This specimen was PBMCs, taken at surgery. The clonotype comes from a male donor with early-stage non-small cell lung cancer. CDR3 sequence (DNA): TGTGCCAGCAGCTTATTTGCCGGGACAGGGGCCTTGAACACTGAAGCTTTCTTT. Translated, it gives CASSLFAGTGALNTEAFF.